The rows below give T cell receptor beta chains drawn from one sample of a study of blood T cell repertoires in COVID-19. Profiling relied on immunoSEQ multiplex PCR, and the TCRdb table lists in-frame clones only, not all of them. The data hold 120,000 or so clones, with approximately 87% observed a single time. The specimen sequenced was peripheral blood. All receptors come from a man aged 45-65 years with acute or convalescent COVID-19. Both conserved end residues are part of each CDR3. D genes are given only for firm matches. Part of the rows lack a size; the others show once, few, many or a class for expanded clones.

d_gene: .
v_gene: TRBV29-1
j_gene: TRBJ1-1
abundance: .
CDR3nt: TGCAGCTACCTGGGGGCGGCTTTGAACACTGAAGCTTTCTTT
CDR3aa: CSYLGAALNTEAFF

d_gene: TRBD2
v_gene: TRBV29-1
j_gene: TRBJ2-1
abundance: .
CDR3nt: TGCAGCGTTGAACCGGTAGCGGGAGAGCCCGGCACAAATGAGCAGTTCTTC
CDR3aa: CSVEPVAGEPGTNEQFF

d_gene: .
v_gene: TRBV7-6
j_gene: TRBJ2-5
abundance: .
CDR3nt: TGTGCCAGCAGCCCGTCCCAAGAGACCCAGTACTTC
CDR3aa: CASSPSQETQYF

d_gene: .
v_gene: TRBV6-6
j_gene: TRBJ1-4
abundance: .
CDR3nt: TGTGCCAGCAGCCCGAAAAGGGGTAATGAAAAACTGTTTTTT
CDR3aa: CASSPKRGNEKLFF

d_gene: TRBD1
v_gene: TRBV11-2
j_gene: TRBJ1-1
abundance: .
CDR3nt: TGTGCCAGCAGCTCGACAGGGGGTGCTGAAGCTTTCTTT
CDR3aa: CASSSTGGAEAFF

d_gene: TRBD1
v_gene: TRBV6-5
j_gene: TRBJ1-2
abundance: .
CDR3nt: TGTGCCAGCAGTTACTCCGGACAGGGGACCTATGGCTACACCTTC
CDR3aa: CASSYSGQGTYGYTF

d_gene: .
v_gene: TRBV5-6
j_gene: TRBJ2-7
abundance: .
CDR3nt: TGTGCCAGCAGCCTGACTCAGAACTCCTACGAGCAGTACTTC
CDR3aa: CASSLTQNSYEQYF

d_gene: .
v_gene: TRBV15
j_gene: TRBJ1-1
abundance: .
CDR3nt: TGTGCCACCAGCGGACGGTCCCCTCAACGGGGCACTGAAGCTTTCTTT
CDR3aa: CATSGRSPQRGTEAFF

d_gene: TRBD2
v_gene: TRBV5-1
j_gene: TRBJ2-7
abundance: .
CDR3nt: TGCGCCAGCAGCTTGGAGGGAGGGAAATACGAGCAGTACTTC
CDR3aa: CASSLEGGKYEQYF

d_gene: .
v_gene: TRBV6-2/TRBV6-3
j_gene: TRBJ2-5
abundance: once
CDR3nt: TGTGCCAGCAGTTACTTGTCGGGTGTGCAGACCCAGTACTTC
CDR3aa: CASSYLSGVQTQYF

d_gene: TRBD2
v_gene: TRBV19
j_gene: TRBJ2-1
abundance: .
CDR3nt: TGTGCCAGTAGTTATCTACGGGACAGGGGCGCTCTAGCGGGAGGGCCCCACTACAATGAGCAGTTCTTC
CDR3aa: CASSYLRDRGALAGGPHYNEQFF

d_gene: TRBD1
v_gene: TRBV18
j_gene: TRBJ2-7
abundance: .
CDR3nt: TGTGCCAGCTCACCGCGGGACAGGGTAACCTACGAGCAGTACTTC
CDR3aa: CASSPRDRVTYEQYF

d_gene: .
v_gene: TRBV10-2
j_gene: TRBJ2-3
abundance: .
CDR3nt: TGCGCCAGCAGGACAGTCCCCCGCACAGATACGCAGTATTTT
CDR3aa: CASRTVPRTDTQYF

d_gene: .
v_gene: TRBV30
j_gene: TRBJ1-1
abundance: once
CDR3nt: TGTGCCGGCCCTGGACAGCTGAACACTGAAGCTTTCTTT
CDR3aa: CAGPGQLNTEAFF

d_gene: TRBD1
v_gene: TRBV5-1
j_gene: TRBJ2-2
abundance: .
CDR3nt: TGCGCCAGCAGCTCAGGGACAGGGGGTCCCACCGGGGAGCTGTTTTTT
CDR3aa: CASSSGTGGPTGELFF

d_gene: TRBD2
v_gene: TRBV11-3
j_gene: TRBJ2-2
abundance: .
CDR3nt: TGTGCCAGCAGCTCCCGGACTAGTCGGGAGCTTGGCACCGGGGAGCTGTTTTTT
CDR3aa: CASSSRTSRELGTGELFF

d_gene: TRBD1
v_gene: TRBV24-1
j_gene: TRBJ2-7
abundance: few
CDR3nt: TGTGCCACCAGTGATCCAACACAGGGGTCTTACGAGCAGTACTTC
CDR3aa: CATSDPTQGSYEQYF

d_gene: .
v_gene: TRBV6-2/TRBV6-3
j_gene: TRBJ2-2
abundance: few
CDR3nt: TGTGCCAGCAGTTATCGTGTCGGGGAGCTGTTTTTT
CDR3aa: CASSYRVGELFF

d_gene: TRBD1
v_gene: TRBV7-2
j_gene: TRBJ2-2
abundance: .
CDR3nt: TGTGCCAGCAGCTTGGGTCCCGGAACAGGGGTCACCGGGGAGCTGTTTTTT
CDR3aa: CASSLGPGTGVTGELFF

d_gene: TRBD2
v_gene: TRBV7-9
j_gene: TRBJ2-7
abundance: few
CDR3nt: TGTGCCAGCAGCTCGGGACTAGCGGGAATCTACGAGCAGTACTTC
CDR3aa: CASSSGLAGIYEQYF

d_gene: .
v_gene: TRBV12-3/TRBV12-4
j_gene: TRBJ2-7
abundance: .
CDR3nt: TGTGCCAGCAGCCCCTTGTCCGTTAACGAGCAGTACTTC
CDR3aa: CASSPLSVNEQYF

d_gene: .
v_gene: TRBV14
j_gene: TRBJ2-1
abundance: .
CDR3nt: TGTGCCAGCAGCCAAGTCGAGGATAAGCAGTTCTTC
CDR3aa: CASSQVEDKQFF

d_gene: TRBD1
v_gene: TRBV7-7
j_gene: TRBJ2-7
abundance: .
CDR3nt: TGTGCCAGCAGCAAGGGACAGGGGTACGAGCAGTACTTC
CDR3aa: CASSKGQGYEQYF

d_gene: .
v_gene: TRBV11-2
j_gene: TRBJ2-1
abundance: .
CDR3nt: TGTGCCAGCAGCTGGGGGCGGAAGTCTCCCTACAATGAGCAGTTCTTC
CDR3aa: CASSWGRKSPYNEQFF

d_gene: TRBD1
v_gene: TRBV19
j_gene: TRBJ1-4
abundance: .
CDR3nt: TGTGCCAGTAGTAACCGGGACAGAGGATTTAATGAAAAACTGTTTTTT
CDR3aa: CASSNRDRGFNEKLFF

d_gene: .
v_gene: TRBV11-3
j_gene: TRBJ2-1
abundance: .
CDR3nt: TGTGCCAGCAGCCTCACAGGGTTGCCCACCTACAATGAGCAGTTCTTC
CDR3aa: CASSLTGLPTYNEQFF

d_gene: TRBD1
v_gene: TRBV24-1
j_gene: TRBJ1-5
abundance: .
CDR3nt: TGTGCCACCAGTGATTCCGGACAGGGAAATCAGCCCCAGCATTTT
CDR3aa: CATSDSGQGNQPQHF

d_gene: .
v_gene: TRBV12-3/TRBV12-4
j_gene: TRBJ2-5
abundance: .
CDR3nt: TGTGCCAGCAGTTTAGCCTCGCGAGAGACCCAGTACTTC
CDR3aa: CASSLASRETQYF

d_gene: .
v_gene: TRBV27
j_gene: TRBJ1-1
abundance: .
CDR3nt: TGTGCCAGCAGTTTATCCGGGGGGAGTTACACTGAAGCTTTCTTT
CDR3aa: CASSLSGGSYTEAFF

d_gene: TRBD2
v_gene: TRBV24-1
j_gene: TRBJ2-2
abundance: .
CDR3nt: TGTGCCACCAGTGACCCCGGACTAGCGGGATACACCGGGGAGCTGTTTTTT
CDR3aa: CATSDPGLAGYTGELFF